This TCR beta chain is drawn from a study of T cells after somatic rescue of genetic block. Clones were sequenced by immunoSEQ multiplex PCR, and TCRdb holds only the in-frame ones, with some missing. There are 9,500 to 15,000 clones in the sample; 73% occur only once, and approximately 20% lies in the top ten. There are 15 residues in the CDR3. In germline, CDR1 is ENHRY, CDR2 SYGVKD. V dropped 2 bases and J dropped 5 bases, with 10 bases sitting between them. This clonotype was sampled from a boy aged 10-17 years. The sequencing sample was made of peripheral blood mononuclear cells (PBMCs). The chain joins TRBV10-3 to TRBJ1-6; tentatively, D is TRBD1 (5 bases). The CDR3 bases are TGTGCCATCAGTGAGGGCAGGGAAAATAATTCACCCCTCCACTTT. It specifies CAISEGRENNSPLHF.